The rows below give T cell receptor beta chains drawn from one sample of a study of shared clonotypes between healthy human individuals. The protocol was immunoSEQ multiplex PCR, while the TCRdb copy is restricted to in-frame clones and leaves out a portion. The sample has about 1.1 million clones, roughly 74% seen once. The sample consisted of memory CD4+ T cells from PBMCs. These receptors all stem from a man aged 18 to 29 in good health. Some clones in this sample may be carry-over from other donors' samples. CDR3s include the opening cysteine and the closing phenylalanine or tryptophan. A D gene is named only where the DNA matches it firmly. Some rows have no size entry. The others give once, few or many, or a class for an expanded clone.

clone size: NA
V gene: TRBV11-3
D gene: NA
J gene: TRBJ1-2
CDR3 DNA: TGTGCCAGCCCATCTAGCCCCCGTTCCTGCTATGGCTACACCTTC
CDR3 protein: CASPSSPRSCYGYTF

clone size: NA
V gene: TRBV5-1
D gene: NA
J gene: TRBJ2-7
CDR3 DNA: TGCGCCAGCAGCTTGGACCTAGCTACCGAGCAGTACTTC
CDR3 protein: CASSLDLATEQYF

clone size: many
V gene: TRBV11-2
D gene: TRBD2
J gene: TRBJ2-7
CDR3 DNA: TGTGCCAGCAGCTTAGGGGTAGCGGGAGCCTACGAGCAGTACTTC
CDR3 protein: CASSLGVAGAYEQYF

clone size: NA
V gene: TRBV6-1
D gene: NA
J gene: TRBJ2-7
CDR3 DNA: TGTGCCAGCAGTCCTCAGGACGGGGGCAGGGACGAGCAGTACTTC
CDR3 protein: CASSPQDGGRDEQYF

clone size: NA
V gene: TRBV5-8
D gene: NA
J gene: TRBJ2-1
CDR3 DNA: TGTGCCAGCAGCTTTGGTCCAGTCAGCGAGCAGTTCTTC
CDR3 protein: CASSFGPVSEQFF

clone size: NA
V gene: TRBV18
D gene: TRBD1
J gene: TRBJ2-5
CDR3 DNA: TGTGCCAGCTCACCTACGGGACAGGGGTATGAAGAGACCCAGTACTTC
CDR3 protein: CASSPTGQGYEETQYF

clone size: few
V gene: TRBV5-4
D gene: TRBD2
J gene: TRBJ2-1
CDR3 DNA: TGTGCCAGTGAGCGGGAAAATTACAATGAGCAGTTCTTC
CDR3 protein: CASERENYNEQFF

clone size: NA
V gene: TRBV6-1
D gene: NA
J gene: TRBJ2-1
CDR3 DNA: TGTGCCAGCAGTGAAATTCCCTCCTACAATGAGCAGTTCTTC
CDR3 protein: CASSEIPSYNEQFF

clone size: NA
V gene: TRBV5-1
D gene: NA
J gene: TRBJ1-4
CDR3 DNA: TGCGCCAGCAGCTTCACAGGAGCCAAAGCAACTAATGAAAAACTGTTTTTT
CDR3 protein: CASSFTGAKATNEKLFF

clone size: NA
V gene: TRBV7-9
D gene: NA
J gene: TRBJ2-7
CDR3 DNA: TGTGCCAGCAGCTCGACAGCCTACGAGCAGTACTTC
CDR3 protein: CASSSTAYEQYF

clone size: NA
V gene: TRBV19
D gene: NA
J gene: TRBJ2-3
CDR3 DNA: TGTGCCAGTAGGAAGGACATGAGCACAGATACGCAGTATTTT
CDR3 protein: CASRKDMSTDTQYF

clone size: NA
V gene: TRBV10-1
D gene: NA
J gene: TRBJ1-5
CDR3 DNA: TGCGCCAGCAAGGCCAGGGAGGACAATCAGCCCCAGCATTTT
CDR3 protein: CASKAREDNQPQHF

clone size: few
V gene: TRBV29-1
D gene: NA
J gene: TRBJ1-4
CDR3 DNA: TGCAGCGTCCGCGGCCAAACTTCGGGGGAAAAACTGTTTTTT
CDR3 protein: CSVRGQTSGEKLFF

clone size: NA
V gene: TRBV5-8
D gene: TRBD2
J gene: TRBJ2-7
CDR3 DNA: TGTGCCGGGACGCGGGGGGCGAACGAGCAGTACTTC
CDR3 protein: CAGTRGANEQYF